This TCR beta chain is from a study of blood T cell repertoires in COVID-19. Study-wide context: The United States, Italy and Spain supplied acute and convalescent COVID-19 samples.

Per the authors' pipeline: Researchers report that nucleated cell counts were estimated from reference gene primer amplification. Sequencing was performed with immunoSEQ multiplex PCR; in TCRdb, only in-frame clones are kept and a portion is missing. V and J calls and clone size are those listed in that table; D and trimming were worked out from the DNA. This sample has roughly 400,000 clones, with approximately 91% found just once. Ages ranged from about 18 to 89 years, with residence in under 25 US areas. Clinical history reported by participants formed the basis on which cohorts were assigned. The V and J ends lost 4 bases and 3 bases respectively, with 19 bases between them. CDR3 length equals 17 residues. Germline values: CDR1 LNHNV, CDR2 YYDKDF (reference sequence).

The material sequenced was PBMCs or T cells enriched from blood (not recorded which). The chain joins TRBV15 to TRBJ2-1, with a possible D match to TRBD1 (6 bases). This receptor was identified in a woman aged 40 to 50 with acute COVID-19. The CDR3 protein is CATSTEDGTRGYNEQFF. The CDR3 bases are TGTGCCACCAGCACCGAGGATGGGACCAGGGGCTACAATGAGCAGTTCTTC.